Reported below is one TCR beta chain. RNA transcripts were the source from which TCR beta CDR3 regions were amplified. HTBI primers primed a first-round RT-PCR, and a second-round multiplex PCR followed. Via MiXCR, TCRdb re-called the multiplex PCR reads, giving one row per CDR3 protein. The repertoire includes 150,000 to 200,000 distinct CDR3 sequences, 35% to 45% of them detected once, and approximately 9% sits in the top ten. The ends were cut back, 6 bases at V and 2 bases at J, with 14 bases in the middle. Per the germline V gene, CDR1 is MNHNS and CDR2 is SASEGT. CDR3 length: 14 amino acids. The sample originates from a study of Graves' ophthalmopathy and Graves' hyperthyroidism.

The TCR sequence derives from a man aged 30-40 years with Graves' ophthalmopathy. J is TRBJ2-7 and V is TRBV6-1; D ambiguous. Sequencing was performed on peripheral blood. The chain's CDR3 is CASSPTGPAYEQYF. The CDR3 bases are TGTGCCAGCAGCCCTACCGGGCCTGCCTACGAGCAGTACTTC.